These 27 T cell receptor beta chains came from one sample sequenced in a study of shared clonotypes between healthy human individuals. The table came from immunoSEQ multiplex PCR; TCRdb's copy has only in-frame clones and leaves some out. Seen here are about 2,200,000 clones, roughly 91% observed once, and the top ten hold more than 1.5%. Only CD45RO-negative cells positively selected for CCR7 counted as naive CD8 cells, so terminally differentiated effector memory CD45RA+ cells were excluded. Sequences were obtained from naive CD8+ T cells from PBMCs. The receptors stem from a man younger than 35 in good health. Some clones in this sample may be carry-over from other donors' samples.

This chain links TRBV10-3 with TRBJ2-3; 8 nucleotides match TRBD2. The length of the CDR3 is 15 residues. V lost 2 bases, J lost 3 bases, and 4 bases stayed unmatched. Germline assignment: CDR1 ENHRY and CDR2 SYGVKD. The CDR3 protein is CAISETSGDTDTQYF. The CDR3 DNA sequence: TGTGCCATCAGTGAGACTAGCGGTGATACAGATACGCAGTATTTT.

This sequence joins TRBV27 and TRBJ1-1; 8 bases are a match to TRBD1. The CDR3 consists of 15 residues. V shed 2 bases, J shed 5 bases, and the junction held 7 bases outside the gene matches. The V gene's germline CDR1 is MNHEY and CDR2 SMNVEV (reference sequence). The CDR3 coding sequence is TGTGCCAGCAGTTTAGCAGGGGGCGCGGGGACTGAAGCTTTCTTT. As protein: CASSLAGGAGTEAFF.

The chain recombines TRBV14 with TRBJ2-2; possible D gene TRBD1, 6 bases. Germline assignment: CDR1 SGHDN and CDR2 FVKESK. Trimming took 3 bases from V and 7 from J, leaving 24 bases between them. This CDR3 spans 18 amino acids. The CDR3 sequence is CASSHLRPGQKGIGELFF. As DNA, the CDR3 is TGTGCCAGCAGCCACCTTCGACCAGGACAGAAAGGAATCGGGGAGCTGTTTTTT.

The chain's CDR3 is CASSSRLARLYNEQFF. CDR3 nucleotides: TGTGCCAGCAGTTCGAGACTAGCGCGACTATACAATGAGCAGTTCTTC. The chain joins TRBV27 to TRBJ2-1, with 8 bases fitting TRBD2. Germline trimming cut 4 bases from V and 4 bases from J; bases unmatched to any gene: 9. In germline, CDR1 is MNHEY, CDR2 SMNVEV (reference sequence). This CDR3 region has 16 residues.

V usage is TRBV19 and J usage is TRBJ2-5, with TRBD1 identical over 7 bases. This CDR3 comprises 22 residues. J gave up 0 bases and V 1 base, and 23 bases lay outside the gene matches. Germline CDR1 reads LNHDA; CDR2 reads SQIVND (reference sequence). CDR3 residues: CASSIGFLILKPGQQHQETQYF. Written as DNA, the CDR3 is TGTGCCAGTAGTATAGGTTTTTTAATTTTGAAACCGGGACAGCAACACCAAGAGACCCAGTACTTC.

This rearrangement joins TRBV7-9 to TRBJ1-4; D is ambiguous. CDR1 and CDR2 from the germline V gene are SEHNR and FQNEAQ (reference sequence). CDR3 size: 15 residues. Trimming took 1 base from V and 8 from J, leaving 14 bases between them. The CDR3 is CASSLVGPDGEKLFF. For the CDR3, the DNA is TGTGCCAGCAGCTTAGTCGGGCCGGATGGGGAAAAACTGTTTTTT.

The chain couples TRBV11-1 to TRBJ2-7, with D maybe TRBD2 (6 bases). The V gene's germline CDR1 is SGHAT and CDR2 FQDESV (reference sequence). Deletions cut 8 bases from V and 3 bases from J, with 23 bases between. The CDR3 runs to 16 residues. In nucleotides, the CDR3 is TGTGCCAGCTTGGGCGGGGATGGAGGAGGGCGCTACGAGCAGTACTTC. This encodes CASLGGDGGGRYEQYF.

The CDR3 DNA sequence: TGCAGCGTTGGCCCCGTACGGTCCACTGAAGCTTTCTTT. Its protein is CSVGPVRSTEAFF. The chain has TRBV29-1 and TRBJ1-1; D uncertain. Germline-derived CDR1 and CDR2 are SQVTM and ANQGSEA. The CDR3 covers 13 residues. Trimming removed 4 bases from V and 4 bases from J, with 13 bases in between.

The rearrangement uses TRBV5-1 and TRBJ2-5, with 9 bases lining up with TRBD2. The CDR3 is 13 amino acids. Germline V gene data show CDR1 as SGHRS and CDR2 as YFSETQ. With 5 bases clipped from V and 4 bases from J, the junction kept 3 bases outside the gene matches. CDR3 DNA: TGCGCCAGCAGGCTAGCGGGATTAGAGACCCAGTACTTC. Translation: CASRLAGLETQYF. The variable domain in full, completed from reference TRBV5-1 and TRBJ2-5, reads KAGVTQTPRYLIKTRGQQVTLSCSPISGHRSVSWYQQTPGQGLQFLFEYFSETQRNKGNFPGRFSGRQFSNSRSEMNVSTLELGDSALYLCASRLAGLETQYFGPGTRLLVL.

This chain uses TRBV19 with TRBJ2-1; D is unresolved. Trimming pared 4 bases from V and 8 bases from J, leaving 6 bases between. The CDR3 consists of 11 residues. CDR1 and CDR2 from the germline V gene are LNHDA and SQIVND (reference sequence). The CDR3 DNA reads TGTGCCAGTAGTAAGTCGTATGAGCAGTTCTTC. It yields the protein CASSKSYEQFF.

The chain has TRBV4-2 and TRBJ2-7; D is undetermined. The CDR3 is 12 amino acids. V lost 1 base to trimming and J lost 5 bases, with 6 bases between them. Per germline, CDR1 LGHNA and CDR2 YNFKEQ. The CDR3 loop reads CASSQGSDEQYF. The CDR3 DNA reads TGTGCCAGCAGCCAAGGGAGTGACGAGCAGTACTTC.

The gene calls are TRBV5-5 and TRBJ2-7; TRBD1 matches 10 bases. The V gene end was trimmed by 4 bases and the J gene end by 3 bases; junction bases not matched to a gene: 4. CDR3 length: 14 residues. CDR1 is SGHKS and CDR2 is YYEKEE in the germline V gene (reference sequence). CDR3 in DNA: TGTGCCAGCAGCCCCGGGACAGGGGACTACGAGCAGTACTTC. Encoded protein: CASSPGTGDYEQYF.

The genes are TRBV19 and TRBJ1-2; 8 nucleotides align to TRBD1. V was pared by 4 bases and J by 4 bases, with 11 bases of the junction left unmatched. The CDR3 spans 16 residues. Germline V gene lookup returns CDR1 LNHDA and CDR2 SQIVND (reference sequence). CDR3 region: CASSNDRGYGGYGYTF. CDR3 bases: TGTGCCAGTAGTAACGACAGGGGATACGGGGGCTATGGCTACACCTTC.

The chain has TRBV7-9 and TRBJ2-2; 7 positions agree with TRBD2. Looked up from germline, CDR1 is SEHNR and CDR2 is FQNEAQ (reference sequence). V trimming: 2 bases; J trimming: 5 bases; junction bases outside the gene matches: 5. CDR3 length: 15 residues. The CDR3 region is CASSLKGRGTGELFF. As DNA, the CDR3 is TGTGCCAGCAGCTTAAAGGGGCGGGGGACCGGGGAGCTGTTTTTT.

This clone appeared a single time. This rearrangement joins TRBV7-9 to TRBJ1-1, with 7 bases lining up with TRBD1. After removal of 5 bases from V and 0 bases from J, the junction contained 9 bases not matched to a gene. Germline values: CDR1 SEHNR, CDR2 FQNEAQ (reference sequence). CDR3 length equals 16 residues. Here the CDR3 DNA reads TGTGCCAGCAGCCCCCGTAGACAGGGCTTGAACACTGAAGCTTTCTTT. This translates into CASSPRRQGLNTEAFF.

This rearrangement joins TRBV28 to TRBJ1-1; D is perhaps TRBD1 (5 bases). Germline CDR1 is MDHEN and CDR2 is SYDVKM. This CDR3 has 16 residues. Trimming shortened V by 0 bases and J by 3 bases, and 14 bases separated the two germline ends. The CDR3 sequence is CASSLWMGQEDTEAFF. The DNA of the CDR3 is TGTGCCAGCAGTTTATGGATGGGGCAGGAGGACACTGAAGCTTTCTTT.

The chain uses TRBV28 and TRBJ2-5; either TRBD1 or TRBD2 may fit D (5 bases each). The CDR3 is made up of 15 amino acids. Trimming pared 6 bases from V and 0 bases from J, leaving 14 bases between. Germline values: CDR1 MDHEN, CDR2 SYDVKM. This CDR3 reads CASRSGRGYQETQYF. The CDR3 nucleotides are TGTGCCAGCAGATCGGGACGCGGGTACCAAGAGACCCAGTACTTC.

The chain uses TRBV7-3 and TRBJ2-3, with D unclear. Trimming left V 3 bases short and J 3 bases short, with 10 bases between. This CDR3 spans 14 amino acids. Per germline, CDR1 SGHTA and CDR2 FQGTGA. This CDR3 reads CASSFSMATDTQYF. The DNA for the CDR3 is TGTGCCAGCAGCTTCTCCATGGCAACAGATACGCAGTATTTT.

Here the CDR3 reads CASSLAASGTYNEQFF. DNA of the CDR3: TGTGCCAGCAGCTTAGCGGCCAGCGGGACTTACAATGAGCAGTTCTTC. The chain joins TRBV7-9 to TRBJ2-1, with TRBD2 matching 7 bases. This CDR3 has 16 residues. The V segment lost 0 bases and the J segment 4 bases; nucleotides outside the gene matches: 6. Germline V lookup: CDR1 SEHNR, CDR2 FQNEAQ (reference sequence).

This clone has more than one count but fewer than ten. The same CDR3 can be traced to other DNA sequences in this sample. CDR3 coding DNA: TGCGCCAGCAGCCAAGACAGGGCCTACGAGCAGTACTTC. Protein product: CASSQDRAYEQYF. The chain has TRBV4-1 and TRBJ2-7; the D gene is possibly TRBD1 (5 bases). With 0 bases removed from V and 2 bases from J, the gap between germline ends came to 5 bases. Germline CDR1 reads MGHRA; CDR2 reads YSYEKL. This CDR3 spans 13 amino acids.

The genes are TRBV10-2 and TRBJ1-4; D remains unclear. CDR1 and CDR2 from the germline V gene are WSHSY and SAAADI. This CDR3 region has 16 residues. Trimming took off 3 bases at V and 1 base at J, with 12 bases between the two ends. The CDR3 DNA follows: TGCGCCAGCAGTGACCGAGGACTTGGAACTAATGAAAAACTGTTTTTT. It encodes CASSDRGLGTNEKLFF.

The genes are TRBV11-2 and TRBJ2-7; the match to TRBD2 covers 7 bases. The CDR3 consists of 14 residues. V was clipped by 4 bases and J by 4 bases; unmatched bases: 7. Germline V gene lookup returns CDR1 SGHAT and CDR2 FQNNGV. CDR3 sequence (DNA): TGTGCCAGCAGCTCCCGGGGGGAAGCTTACGAGCAGTACTTC. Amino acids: CASSSRGEAYEQYF.

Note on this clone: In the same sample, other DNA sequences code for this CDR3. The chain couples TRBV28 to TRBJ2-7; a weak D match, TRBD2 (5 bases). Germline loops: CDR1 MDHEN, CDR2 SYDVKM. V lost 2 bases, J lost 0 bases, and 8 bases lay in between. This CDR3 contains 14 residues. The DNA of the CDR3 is TGTGCCAGCAGTTTAAGACGGGACTCCTACGAGCAGTACTTC. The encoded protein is CASSLRRDSYEQYF.

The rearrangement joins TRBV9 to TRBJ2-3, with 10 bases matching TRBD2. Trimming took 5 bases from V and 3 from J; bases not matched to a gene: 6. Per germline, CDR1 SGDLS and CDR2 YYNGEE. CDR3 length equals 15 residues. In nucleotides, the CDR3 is TGTGCCAGCAGGGCTAGCGGGAGTACAACAGATACGCAGTATTTT. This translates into CASRASGSTTDTQYF.

The CDR3 sequence: CASSYGVQETQYF. The DNA for the CDR3 is TGTGCCAGCAGTTACGGGGTACAAGAGACCCAGTACTTC. V gene TRBV6-6 combines with J gene TRBJ2-7; D is ambiguous. Near its end, the DNA agrees better with TRBJ2-5, so the J call may be wrong. CDR1 MNHNY and CDR2 SVGAGI come from the germline V gene (reference sequence). The CDR3 has 13 residues.

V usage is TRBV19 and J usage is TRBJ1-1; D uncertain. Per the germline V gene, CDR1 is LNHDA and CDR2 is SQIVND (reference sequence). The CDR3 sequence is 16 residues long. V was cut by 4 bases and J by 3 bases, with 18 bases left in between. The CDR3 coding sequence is TGTGCCAGTAGTACCCTGGACCCTAGACGGGACACTGAAGCTTTCTTT. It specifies CASSTLDPRRDTEAFF.

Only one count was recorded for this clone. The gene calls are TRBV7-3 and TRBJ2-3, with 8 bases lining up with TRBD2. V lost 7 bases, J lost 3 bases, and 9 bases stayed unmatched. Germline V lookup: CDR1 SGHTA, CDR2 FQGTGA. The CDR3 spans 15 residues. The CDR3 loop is CASTLSGTGTDTQYF. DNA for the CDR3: TGTGCCAGCACCCTTAGCGGGACGGGAACAGATACGCAGTATTTT.